A single sample is the source of the 11 T cell receptor beta chains below, sequenced in a study of blood T cell repertoires in COVID-19. Profiled with immunoSEQ multiplex PCR; TCRdb holds only in-frame clones, not every one. The data hold around 470,000 clones, with roughly nine tenths observed a single time. The sample consisted of peripheral blood. The origin of the receptors is a man aged 18-30 years with COVID-19, enrolled during active disease.

The chain combines TRBV7-9 with TRBJ1-1; D ambiguous. The V and J ends lost 5 bases and 5 bases respectively, with 15 bases between them. The CDR3 has 14 amino acids. Per the germline V gene, CDR1 is SEHNR and CDR2 is FQNEAQ (reference sequence). The chain's CDR3 is CASSRGRERTEAFF. As DNA, the CDR3 is TGTGCCAGCAGCCGCGGGAGGGAGAGGACTGAAGCTTTCTTT.

This clone has a single count. This sequence joins TRBV5-4 and TRBJ1-1; 7 bases map to TRBD1. This CDR3 has 13 amino acids. Germline V gene sequence: CDR1 SGHNT, CDR2 YYREEE (reference sequence). The trim removed 5 bases at V and 5 bases at J, leaving 6 bases unmatched. The CDR3 region has the DNA TGTGCCAGCAGACCGGACAGGTCGACTGAAGCTTTCTTT. Protein sequence: CASRPDRSTEAFF. Supplemented by reference TRBV5-4 and TRBJ1-1, the full variable domain reads ETGVTQSPTHLIKTRGQQVTLRCSSQSGHNTVSWYQQALGQGPQFIFQYYREEENGRGNFPPRFSGLQFPNYSSELNVNALELDDSALYLCASRPDRSTEAFFGQGTRLTVV.

The chain combines TRBV24-1 with TRBJ2-5, with 10 bases that match TRBD2. J gave up 5 bases and V 3 bases, and 8 bases lay outside the gene matches. The CDR3 spans 16 residues. Germline CDR1 reads KGHDR; CDR2 reads SFDVKD. Here the CDR3 reads CATSDPIAGGGETQYF. The CDR3 bases are TGTGCCACCAGTGATCCTATAGCGGGGGGTGGGGAGACCCAGTACTTC.

This clone has a single count. V is TRBV30 and J is TRBJ2-7; D is possibly TRBD2 (6 bases). This CDR3 contains 14 residues. V gave up 1 base and J gave up 3 bases, with 13 bases separating them. The germline CDR1 and CDR2 sequences are GTSNPN and SVGIG (reference sequence). CDR3 nucleotide sequence: TGTGCCTGGAGTGGGGACTCGGGGCTCTACGAGCAGTACTTC. Translating gives CAWSGDSGLYEQYF. Full variable domain (rest looked up from reference TRBV30 and TRBJ2-7): SQTIHQWPATLVQPVGSPLSLECTVEGTSNPNLYWYRQAAGRGLQLLFYSVGIGQISSEVPQNLSASRPQDRQFILSSKKLLLSDSGFYLCAWSGDSGLYEQYFGPGTRLTVT.

There are a few counts of this clone. The chain employs TRBV5-1 and TRBJ2-1; D gene unclear. V lost 4 bases and J lost 4, with 12 bases in between. The CDR3 is made up of 14 amino acids. Germline lookup yields CDR1 SGHRS and CDR2 YFSETQ. CDR3 sequence reads: CASSKAGSYNEQFF. The DNA for the CDR3 is TGCGCCAGCAGCAAGGCAGGCAGTTACAATGAGCAGTTCTTC.

V is TRBV12-3 or TRBV12-4 and J is TRBJ2-3; 7 nucleotides agree with TRBD2. This CDR3 has 13 amino acids. V dropped 7 bases and J dropped 4; count of bases not matched to a gene: 5. The CDR3 DNA sequence: TGTGCCAGCATGAAGGGGAGGGCAGATACGCAGTATTTT. Amino acids: CASMKGRADTQYF.

The rearrangement joins TRBV6-5 to TRBJ2-7; D ambiguous. Germline CDR1 and CDR2: MNHEY and SVGAGI. The CDR3 has 15 amino acids. Trimming shortened V by 0 bases and J by 2 bases, and 11 bases separated the two germline ends. The CDR3 nucleotides read TGTGCCAGCAGTTACTCGGCCCCCCGGGCCTACGAGCAGTACTTC. It is translated as CASSYSAPRAYEQYF.

This CDR3 reads CASRPGTGGEGYTF. The CDR3 DNA follows: TGTGCCAGCAGGCCCGGGACAGGAGGCGAAGGCTACACCTTC. The rearrangement joins TRBV28 to TRBJ1-2, with 8 bases lining up with TRBD1. The V and J ends lost 6 bases and 8 bases, in that order; junction bases with no gene match: 11. This CDR3 has 14 amino acids. From germline, CDR1 is MDHEN and CDR2 SYDVKM.

This chain links TRBV18 with TRBJ2-1; 10 bases agree with TRBD2. The CDR3 sequence is 15 residues long. Germline V lookup: CDR1 KGHSH, CDR2 LQKENI. J gave up 7 bases and V 5 bases, and 8 bases lay outside the gene matches. The DNA of the CDR3 is TGTGCCAGCTCAGGGGGGACTAGCGTGGGAAATGAGCAGTTCTTC. Its translation is CASSGGTSVGNEQFF. Full variable domain (remainder filled in from reference TRBV18 and TRBJ2-1): NAGVMQNPRHLVRRRGQEARLRCSPMKGHSHVYWYRQLPEEGLKFMVYLQKENIIDESGMPKERFSAEFPKEGPSILRIQQVVRGDSAAYFCASSGGTSVGNEQFFGPGTRLTVL.

The chain has TRBV7-9 and TRBJ1-1; D is unresolved. Germline assignment: CDR1 SEHNR and CDR2 FQNEAQ (reference sequence). The V gene lost 5 bases and the J gene lost 5 bases, with 21 bases spanning the gap. The CDR3 totals 16 residues. The CDR3 here is CASSTLARTGGTEAFF. The CDR3 DNA reads TGTGCCAGCAGCACTTTAGCCCGGACGGGAGGAACTGAAGCTTTCTTT.

Points on this clone: The identical CDR3 is also encoded by other nucleotide sequences in the sample. The chain's CDR3 is CASSLEGQGYNEQFF. DNA of the CDR3: TGCGCCAGCAGCTTGGAGGGGCAGGGCTACAATGAGCAGTTCTTC. This sequence joins TRBV5-1 and TRBJ2-1; maybe TRBD1 (5 bases). V lost 0 bases and J lost 3, with 10 bases in between. The CDR3 is 15 residues long. The germline gives CDR1 SGHRS, CDR2 YFSETQ.